This is a list of T cell receptor beta chains from one sample in a study of T cells after yellow fever vaccination. TCRdb itself ran the 5' RACE reads through MiXCR, one entry per CDR3 protein. The profile covers roughly 320,000 distinct CDR3 sequences, with roughly a tenth appearing a single time and 3.3% taken by the ten largest. The starting material was CD4+ T cells sorted from PBMCs, obtained 45 days after the yellow fever booster vaccination. These receptors were collected from a man younger than 30 who received the YFV17D yellow fever vaccine. Both conserved end residues are part of each CDR3. Each record gives: clone size, J gene, D gene, V gene, CDR3 protein, CDR3 DNA. The D gene is left open where the match is weak. A row's size may be missing; if present it is once, few, many or a size class.

size: many
J: TRBJ1-2
D: -
V: TRBV6-6
CDR3: CASFGGGYGYTF
DNA: TGTGCCAGCTTTGGGGGCGGCTATGGCTACACCTTC

size: -
J: TRBJ1-1
D: -
V: TRBV3-1
CDR3: CASSNRGTRNTEAFF
DNA: TGTGCCAGCTCGAATCGGGGGACAAGAAACACTGAAGCTTTCTTT

size: few
J: TRBJ2-1
D: TRBD2
V: TRBV15
CDR3: CATSRGRLAGAYNEQFF
DNA: TGTGCCACCAGCAGAGGTCGACTAGCGGGGGCCTACAATGAGCAGTTCTTC

size: few
J: TRBJ1-2
D: TRBD1
V: TRBV4-1
CDR3: CASSQTGTGERSEGYTF
DNA: TGCGCCAGCAGCCAAACCGGGACAGGGGAACGATCGGAGGGCTACACCTTC

size: few
J: TRBJ1-6
D: -
V: TRBV5-1
CDR3: CASSSVSQANSPLHF
DNA: TGCGCCAGCAGCTCGGTGTCCCAAGCCAATTCACCCCTCCACTTT

size: many
J: TRBJ2-5
D: -
V: TRBV18
CDR3: CASSPGGLLETQYF
DNA: TGTGCCAGCTCACCAGGTGGACTGCTGGAGACCCAGTACTTC

size: few
J: TRBJ1-2
D: TRBD1
V: TRBV6-1
CDR3: CASRIPGTDYGYTF
DNA: TGTGCCAGCAGAATCCCCGGGACAGACTATGGCTACACCTTC

size: many
J: TRBJ1-4
D: -
V: TRBV7-9
CDR3: CASTLSEKLFF
DNA: TGTGCCAGCACCCTCAGTGAAAAACTGTTTTTT

size: few
J: TRBJ1-6
D: TRBD1
V: TRBV6-5
CDR3: CASSYSWDRDSPLHF
DNA: TGTGCCAGCAGTTACTCGTGGGACAGGGATTCACCCCTCCACTTT

size: few
J: TRBJ2-7
D: -
V: TRBV7-6
CDR3: CASSLAFPIRRGNYEQYF
DNA: TGTGCCAGCAGCTTAGCTTTTCCGATTCGGCGGGGAAATTACGAGCAGTACTTC

size: many
J: TRBJ2-1
D: TRBD2
V: TRBV6-2/TRBV6-3
CDR3: CASSFPNLVLANNEQFF
DNA: TGTGCCAGCAGTTTCCCTAACCTCGTACTAGCGAACAATGAGCAGTTCTTC

size: -
J: TRBJ2-1
D: TRBD1
V: TRBV7-9
CDR3: CASSFGTGYANEQFF
DNA: TGTGCCAGCAGCTTTGGGACAGGGTACGCAAATGAGCAGTTCTTC

size: few
J: TRBJ1-2
D: TRBD1
V: TRBV20-1
CDR3: CSAWDRGYLYGYTF
DNA: TGCAGTGCTTGGGACAGGGGATACCTATATGGCTACACCTTC

size: few
J: TRBJ2-5
D: -
V: TRBV12-3/TRBV12-4
CDR3: CASTRTAQETQYF
DNA: TGTGCCAGCACCCGGACAGCCCAAGAGACCCAGTACTTC

size: -
J: TRBJ2-5
D: -
V: TRBV9
CDR3: CASGNGGKETQYF
DNA: TGTGCCAGCGGTAATGGGGGCAAAGAGACCCAGTACTTC

size: -
J: TRBJ2-7
D: -
V: TRBV11-2
CDR3: CASSFRGSREQYF
DNA: TGTGCCAGCAGCTTTAGGGGTTCGAGGGAGCAGTACTTC

size: -
J: TRBJ1-5
D: -
V: TRBV4-1
CDR3: CASSQGSDSYQPQHF
DNA: TGCGCCAGCAGCCAAGGATCGGACAGCTATCAGCCCCAGCATTTT

size: many
J: TRBJ2-3
D: TRBD1
V: TRBV5-1
CDR3: CASCRDRVQDTQYF
DNA: TGCGCCAGTTGCCGGGACAGGGTTCAGGATACGCAGTATTTT

size: few
J: TRBJ1-2
D: -
V: TRBV5-1
CDR3: CASSLAQANYGYTF
DNA: TGCGCCAGCAGCTTGGCCCAGGCTAACTATGGCTACACCTTC

size: -
J: TRBJ2-3
D: TRBD1
V: TRBV9
CDR3: CASSPRQGEDTQYF
DNA: TGTGCCAGCAGCCCCCGACAGGGGGAGGATACGCAGTATTTT

size: -
J: TRBJ2-3
D: TRBD2
V: TRBV4-1
CDR3: CASSRGLAGGRTSTDTQYF
DNA: TGCGCCAGCAGCCGCGGACTAGCGGGGGGTCGTACTAGCACAGATACGCAGTATTTT

size: -
J: TRBJ1-6
D: -
V: TRBV7-2
CDR3: CASSLGWDSPLHF
DNA: TGTGCCAGCAGCTTGGGATGGGATTCACCCCTCCACTTT

size: -
J: TRBJ2-2
D: -
V: TRBV5-6
CDR3: CASHGMGDFGELFF
DNA: TGTGCCAGCCACGGGATGGGAGACTTCGGGGAGCTGTTTTTT

size: few
J: TRBJ2-5
D: TRBD1
V: TRBV11-1
CDR3: CASSHPGQGGQTQYF
DNA: TGTGCCAGCAGCCATCCGGGACAGGGAGGACAGACCCAGTACTTC

size: few
J: TRBJ2-1
D: TRBD2
V: TRBV7-2
CDR3: CASSSTGTSGIKITGNEQFF
DNA: TGTGCCAGCAGCTCAACCGGGACTAGCGGTATCAAAATAACTGGGAATGAGCAGTTCTTC

size: -
J: TRBJ2-3
D: -
V: TRBV7-6
CDR3: CASSLDPGSADTQYF
DNA: TGTGCCAGCAGCTTAGATCCGGGGAGTGCAGATACGCAGTATTTT

size: -
J: TRBJ2-2
D: TRBD2
V: TRBV12-3/TRBV12-4
CDR3: CASSKAGGTGELFF
DNA: TGTGCCAGCAGTAAAGCGGGGGGCACCGGGGAGCTGTTTTTT

size: few
J: TRBJ1-4
D: -
V: TRBV10-3
CDR3: CAISERRRRGAYDEKLFF
DNA: TGTGCCATCAGTGAACGGCGGCGGCGTGGGGCGTATGATGAAAAACTGTTTTTT